This TCR beta chain was captured in a study of T cell responses to AZD1222 COVID-19 vaccine. Whole-study context: Combined were second doses at about 4 or about 12 weeks. Notes on the study in general: There were mostly white British donors and more females than males, and clonal diversity was possibly underestimated. Nearly half of spike-specific TCRs reportedly target unmutated variant regions. The CD4 TCRs associated with vaccination extended across spike and predominated at 160-218 and 743-854.

The germline V gene encodes CDR1 LNHDA and CDR2 SQIVND (reference sequence). The CDR3 spans 12 residues. V lost 7 bases and J 1 base, leaving 7 bases between the germline ends. Comments on this clone: Antigen specificity is unknown.

Clones were read by immunoSEQ multiplex PCR, and TCRdb kept only the in-frame ones, dropping some. The table shows under 110,000 clones, with roughly nine tenths occurring only once. The genes are TRBV19 and TRBJ1-1; D gene uncertain. The sequencing used peripheral blood, collected on day 0 of AZD1222 vaccination. The source of this sequence is an adult in good health. CDR3 in DNA: TGTGCCAGTACGGGAGAGAACACTGAAGCTTTCTTT. Translating it yields CASTGENTEAFF.